This T cell receptor beta chain was sequenced for a study of T cell responses to AZD1222 COVID-19 vaccine. Study-wide points: Spike as a whole was targeted by vaccine-associated CD4 TCRs, dominant at 160-218 and 743-854. White British people made up most donors, females outnumbered males, and clonal diversity was possibly underestimated.

Worth noting for this clone: Its antigen is currently unknown.

V was clipped by 6 bases and J by 4 bases; unmatched bases: 1. This CDR3 is 13 amino acids long. Germline V lookup: CDR1 MNHEY, CDR2 SVGAGI. Produced via immunoSEQ multiplex PCR; TCRdb's table is partial and in-frame only. The sample shows about 150,000 clones, 85% to 95% of them seen only once. This TCR was sampled from an adult who received the AZD1222 COVID-19 vaccine. Sequences were derived from peripheral blood, sampled 28 days after the second AZD1222 dose. This chain connects TRBV6-5 to TRBJ1-2; 11 nucleotides line up with TRBD1. The CDR3 here is CASRGTGGYGYTF. The CDR3 bases are TGTGCCAGCAGGGGGACAGGGGGCTATGGCTACACCTTC.